The 14 T cell receptor beta chains below come from one sample, sequenced in a study of technical replicates of blood from a handful of donors. Libraries were prepared by immunoSEQ multiplex PCR; TCRdb keeps only in-frame clonotypes and omits some of them. The repertoire holds nearly 95,000 clones, with almost 97% as singletons. Sequenced sample: T cells isolated from PBMCs. The receptor set was obtained from a human donor in good health.

The chain couples TRBV19 to TRBJ1-2; perhaps TRBD1 as D (5 bases). CDR1 is LNHDA, CDR2 SQIVND, per germline (reference sequence). CDR3 length: 14 residues. V lost 5 bases and J lost 4, with 14 bases in between. The CDR3 nucleotides read TGTGCCAGTAGTGCAGGGTATGCTACCTATGGCTACACCTTC. Encoded protein: CASSAGYATYGYTF.

The rearrangement uses TRBV7-9 and TRBJ2-7; no clear D. V was trimmed by 5 bases and J by 3 bases, leaving 11 bases between them. CDR1 SEHNR and CDR2 FQNEAQ come from the germline V gene (reference sequence). CDR3 length: 13 amino acids. In DNA, the CDR3 is TGTGCCAGCAGCCCGTCCGAGGTCTACGAGCAGTACTTC. The encoded protein is CASSPSEVYEQYF.

The CDR3 DNA reads TGCGCCAGCAGCTTGGTCGGAATGACGGAGGCTTTCTTT. It translates to CASSLVGMTEAFF. The chain joins TRBV5-1 to TRBJ1-1; D remains unclear. CDR3 size: 13 residues. Germline CDR1 SGHRS, CDR2 YFSETQ. V was shortened by 0 bases and J by 11 bases, with 14 bases between the two germline ends.

The chain combines TRBV4-1 with TRBJ1-2; possible D gene TRBD1, 5 bases. CDR3 length: 15 amino acids. Germline CDR1 reads MGHRA; CDR2 reads YSYEKL. Trimming left V 2 bases short and J 4 bases short, with 14 bases between. CDR3 sequence (DNA): TGCGCCAGCAGCCAACATTCCGAGGGACTCTATGGCTACACCTTC. It yields the protein CASSQHSEGLYGYTF.

CDR3 nucleotide sequence: TGTGCCAGCAGCCCATCGACGGGATTTTATGGCTACACCTTC. The encoded protein is CASSPSTGFYGYTF. V and J are TRBV6-1 and TRBJ1-2, with unresolved D. Germline CDR1 reads MNHNS; CDR2 reads SASEGT. The V end was cut by 6 bases, the J end by 5 bases, with 16 bases between. CDR3 size: 14 residues.

J is TRBJ2-1 and V is TRBV14; D may be TRBD1 (5 bases). V was shortened by 5 bases and J by 9 bases, with 11 bases between the two germline ends. CDR3 length equals 12 residues. Looked up from germline, CDR1 is SGHDN and CDR2 is FVKESK. CDR3 protein: CASSGVGLEQFF. Written as DNA, the CDR3 is TGTGCCAGCAGCGGGGTGGGGCTTGAGCAGTTCTTC.

The chain employs TRBV30 and TRBJ2-7; TRBD1 might be the D (6 bases). The V gene's germline CDR1 is GTSNPN and CDR2 SVGIG (reference sequence). V lost 7 bases and J 3 bases, leaving 13 bases between the germline ends. The CDR3 spans 12 residues. The CDR3 region is CASRGASYEQYF. The CDR3 DNA reads TGTGCCTCCAGGGGAGCGAGCTACGAGCAGTACTTC.

This clone appeared a single time. The chain has TRBV10-1 and TRBJ2-1; 13 nucleotides agree with TRBD2. V was pared by 3 bases and J by 9 bases, with 2 bases of the junction left unmatched. CDR3 length equals 14 residues. Germline CDR1 is WNHNN and CDR2 is SYGVQD (reference sequence). CDR3 sequence reads: CASSETSGRAEQFF. CDR3 in DNA: TGCGCCAGCAGTGAAACTAGCGGGAGGGCTGAGCAGTTCTTC.

A single count supports this clone. V gene TRBV5-3 combines with J gene TRBJ1-3; D gene ambiguous. TRBV5-3 is assigned to the ORF class and has an uncertain function. Deletions cut 1 base from V and 0 bases from J, with 11 bases between. The CDR3 has 16 amino acids. The CDR3 loop reads CARSLLMRSSGNTIYF. The CDR3 bases are TGTGCCAGAAGCTTGTTAATGAGATCCTCTGGAAACACCATATATTTT.

This clone was counted between two and nine times. The chain combines TRBV6-5 with TRBJ1-5; perhaps TRBD1 as D (5 bases). Trimming left V 4 bases short and J 2 bases short, with 9 bases between. The CDR3 has 14 amino acids. Germline CDR1 is MNHEY and CDR2 is SVGAGI. The CDR3 loop is CASSWGEGNQPQHF. The DNA of the CDR3 is TGTGCCAGCAGTTGGGGGGAAGGCAATCAGCCCCAGCATTTT.

The genes are TRBV9 and TRBJ2-1; TRBD2 aligns across 8 bases. The CDR3 length is 14 residues. Germline assignment: CDR1 SGDLS and CDR2 YYNGEE. V lost 5 bases to trimming and J lost 4 bases; unmatched junction nucleotides: 5. The CDR3 DNA reads as TGTGCCAGCAGTCTAGCGGGCAGTTACAATGAGCAGTTCTTC. Protein product: CASSLAGSYNEQFF.

This clone appeared once. V and J are TRBV11-2 and TRBJ2-1, with D tentatively TRBD2 (5 bases). The CDR3 consists of 14 residues. CDR1 and CDR2 from the germline V gene are SGHAT and FQNNGV. V lost 5 bases, J lost 4 bases, and 12 bases lay in between. CDR3 amino acids: CASSALGGYNEQFF. CDR3 DNA sequence: TGTGCCAGCAGCGCCCTCGGCGGGTACAATGAGCAGTTCTTC. Full variable domain (outside the CDR3, taken from reference TRBV11-2 and TRBJ2-1): EAGVAQSPRYKIIEKRQSVAFWCNPISGHATLYWYQQILGQGPKLLIQFQNNGVVDDSQLPKDRFSAERLKGVDSTLKIQPAKLEDSAVYLCASSALGGYNEQFFGPGTRLTVL.

V usage is TRBV6-1 and J usage is TRBJ2-2, with 14 nucleotides matching TRBD2. The CDR3 has 18 residues. Per germline, CDR1 MNHNS and CDR2 SASEGT. V shed 4 bases and J 4 bases; nucleotides not matched to a gene: 8. The CDR3 region is CASSVGLAGGLGTGELFF. As DNA, the CDR3 is TGTGCCAGCAGTGTCGGACTAGCGGGAGGACTCGGCACCGGGGAGCTGTTTTTT.

The chain employs TRBV19 and TRBJ2-1; the D gene is possibly TRBD2 (5 bases). The CDR3 is 16 residues long. Germline CDR1 reads LNHDA; CDR2 reads SQIVND (reference sequence). Deletions cut 4 bases from V and 4 bases from J, with 17 bases between. CDR3: CASSTLSGRVYNEQFF. In nucleotides, the CDR3 is TGTGCCAGTAGTACCCTCAGCGGTAGGGTGTACAATGAGCAGTTCTTC.